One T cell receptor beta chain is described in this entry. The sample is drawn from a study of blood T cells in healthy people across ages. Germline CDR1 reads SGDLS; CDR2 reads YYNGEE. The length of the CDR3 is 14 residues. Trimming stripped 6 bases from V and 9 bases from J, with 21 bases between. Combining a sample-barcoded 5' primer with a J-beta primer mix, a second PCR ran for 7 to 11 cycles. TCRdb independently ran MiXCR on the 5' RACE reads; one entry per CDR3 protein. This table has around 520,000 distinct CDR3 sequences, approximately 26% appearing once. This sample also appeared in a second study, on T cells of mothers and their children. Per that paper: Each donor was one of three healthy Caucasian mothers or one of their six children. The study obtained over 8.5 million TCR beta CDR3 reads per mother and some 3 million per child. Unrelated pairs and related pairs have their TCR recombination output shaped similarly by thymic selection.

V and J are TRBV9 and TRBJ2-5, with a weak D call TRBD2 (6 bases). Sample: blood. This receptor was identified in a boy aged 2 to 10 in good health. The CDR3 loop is CASTTGDRTRPQYF. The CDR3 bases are TGTGCCAGCACCACGGGGGACCGCACAAGGCCCCAGTACTTC.